The present entry profiles one T cell receptor beta chain with its context. The antigen is unknown. The sample comes from a study of blood T cells in healthy people across ages. The authors ran a second PCR of 7 to 11 cycles using a sample-barcoded 5' primer and a J-beta primer mix. A single record per CDR3 protein comes from TCRdb applying MiXCR to the 5' RACE reads. The sample lists around 940,000 distinct CDR3 sequences; 51% were seen once. Study-wide results and limits: Getting older went along with TCR beta diversity per million T cells dropping roughly linearly. Naive T cell percentage strongly correlated with TCR beta diversity. Unknown CMV status may confound age-related changes in expanded clones.

Sequencing was carried out using blood. The receptor was isolated from a woman in her fifties or sixties in good health.

CDR3 coding DNA: TGTGCCAGCAGTTTGGTGGCGGGGACAAAGCCCAATGAGCAGTTCTTC. Translated, it gives CASSLVAGTKPNEQFF. This rearrangement joins TRBV27 to TRBJ1-1; the D gene could be TRBD1 or TRBD2 (6 bases each). The DNA end is more similar to TRBJ2-1, so the J call may be wrong. CDR1 is MNHEY and CDR2 is SMNVEV in the germline V gene (reference sequence). The CDR3 spans 16 residues.